The rows below give T cell receptor beta chains drawn from one sample of a study of T cell responses to AZD1222 COVID-19 vaccine. Produced via immunoSEQ multiplex PCR; TCRdb's table is partial and in-frame only. The table records around 110,000 clones, approximately 92% of them present only once. The specimen was peripheral blood, collected 28 days after the second AZD1222 dose. Every receptor here comes from an adult who received the AZD1222 COVID-19 vaccine. CDR3s include the opening cysteine and the closing phenylalanine or tryptophan. The order of the fields is V gene, J gene, D gene, clone size, CDR3 DNA, CDR3 protein. D genes are given only for firm matches. Only part of the rows carry a size: once, few, many, or a class if the clone is expanded.

TRBV4-3,TRBJ2-5,-,-,TGCGCCAGCAGCCTAGAGTTACAAGAGACCCAGTACTTC,CASSLELQETQYF
TRBV6-1,TRBJ1-2,-,-,TGTGCCAGCAGTGAAGAACGCGTGGCACGGAAGTCCTATGGCTACACCTTC,CASSEERVARKSYGYTF
TRBV5-1,TRBJ1-2,TRBD1,-,TGCGCCAGCAGCTTGCTTCTGGGACAGCGTTATGTCTATGGCTACACCTTC,CASSLLLGQRYVYGYTF
TRBV4-1,TRBJ2-1,-,few,TGCGCCAGCAGCCTAGAAGGCGAGCAGTTCTTC,CASSLEGEQFF
TRBV4-2,TRBJ2-1,-,-,TGTGCCAGCAGCCAAGATTGGGGCAGGGAGCGGCGCAATGAGCAGTTCTTC,CASSQDWGRERRNEQFF
TRBV2,TRBJ1-4,-,-,TGTGCCAGCAAAGGTACTAATGAAAAACTGTTTTTT,CASKGTNEKLFF
TRBV27,TRBJ2-7,-,-,TGTGCCAGCAGTTTCGGCAGGGGCAACGAGCAGTACTTC,CASSFGRGNEQYF
TRBV6-5,TRBJ1-1,-,once,TGTGCCAGTGATCGAATGAACACTGAAGCTTTCTTT,CASDRMNTEAFF
TRBV5-8,TRBJ2-7,-,-,TGTGCCAGCAGCTTGGCCCCCACGGCGTACGAGCAGTACTTC,CASSLAPTAYEQYF
TRBV5-8,TRBJ1-5,TRBD1,once,TGTGCCAGCAGTGACCGGGACAGGGATCAGCCCCAGCATTTT,CASSDRDRDQPQHF
TRBV6-1,TRBJ2-3,TRBD1,-,TGTGCCAGCAGTGAGCTCCCCGGAGGACAGGGAACAGATACGCAGTATTTT,CASSELPGGQGTDTQYF
TRBV7-8,TRBJ2-4,-,-,TGTGCCAGCAGCTTAGGGGGGTCGGCCAAAAACATTCAGTACTTC,CASSLGGSAKNIQYF
TRBV19,TRBJ1-1,-,-,TGTGCCAGTAGTATCCAGGCAACTACGGGCACTGAAGCTTTCTTT,CASSIQATTGTEAFF
TRBV10-1,TRBJ1-2,-,-,TGCGCCAGCAGTGAGGGGGGGGCCTACTATGGCTACACCTTC,CASSEGGAYYGYTF